These 3 T cell receptor delta chains were sequenced from one sample in a study of gamma delta lymphoproliferative disorders and STAT genes. Genomic DNA from isolated PBMCs served as the sequencing template. TCRdb reapplied CATT to the multiplex PCR reads. This sample has over a thousand delta-chain clones, with 2.5% to 3.5% found just once. Input material: blood. All receptors come from a human donor in good health.

Only a few counts were recorded for this clone. The protein given by TCRdb reflects a much larger clone and differs at residue 13 from this DNA's translation, likely from a read error; the protein shown is the DNA's translation. The chain combines TRDV2 with TRDJ1; 9 bases match TRDD3. The CDR3 consists of 19 residues. With V trimmed by 0 bases and J by 0 bases, 13 bases remained unmatched. CDR1 GEAIGNYY and CDR2 EKD come from the germline V gene. As DNA, the CDR3 is TGTGCCTGTGACACCCTCCTCCAAACTGGGGGAAGGCACACCGATAAACTCATCTTT. Protein product: CACDTLLQTGGRHTDKLIF.

Comments on this clone: The translation of this DNA and the TCRdb protein of a much larger clone differ at residue 7, probably owing to a read error; the protein shown here is translated from the DNA. The chain carries TRDV1 and TRDJ1, with a weak D call TRDD3 (6 bases). Germline V gives CDR1 TSWWSYY, CDR2 QGS. There are 15 residues in the CDR3. Trimming cost V 0 bases and J 10 bases, with 18 bases left between them. This CDR3 reads CALGELTWGGGLLIF. DNA for the CDR3: TGTGCTCTTGGGGAACTGACTTGGGGGGGAGGTCTACTCATCTTT.

This clone was observed a few times. The chain has TRDV2 and TRDJ1, with 7 positions matching TRDD3. V lost 6 bases to trimming and J lost 0 bases; unmatched junction nucleotides: 3. The CDR3 loop spans 13 amino acids. Germline CDR1 reads GEAIGNYY; CDR2 reads EKD. In DNA, the CDR3 is TGTGCCTGTTTACTGGGGTACACCGATAAACTCATCTTT. This translates into CACLLGYTDKLIF.